This T cell receptor beta chain was observed in a study of T-cell memory formation after mild COVID-19. The study, taken as a whole, reports: Contracting clones from day 15 to 85 showed balanced CD4/CD8; later expanders favored CD4+.

TCR alpha and TCR beta cDNA libraries with sample barcodes and UMIs came from 5'RACE using constant-segment primers. Using its own MiXCR run on the 5' RACE reads, TCRdb lists one record per CDR3 protein. The sample has about 270,000 distinct CDR3 sequences; about 20% are singletons. CDR1 is MDHEN and CDR2 is SYDVKM in the germline V gene. V shed 1 base and J shed 9 bases, with 12 bases lying between them. This CDR3 contains 13 residues. This clonotype came up a few times. Its antigen is undetermined. V is TRBV28 and J is TRBJ1-1, with unresolved D. This sequence originates from a man between 18 and 35 years old who had mild COVID-19 (a few samples of this study predate the infection). Cell type and time point are not known. The sequenced material came from PBMCs or a T cell subset sorted from them (not recorded which). CDR3 loop: CASSLYDNHQAFF. In DNA, the CDR3 is TGTGCCAGCAGTTTATATGACAACCATCAAGCTTTCTTT.